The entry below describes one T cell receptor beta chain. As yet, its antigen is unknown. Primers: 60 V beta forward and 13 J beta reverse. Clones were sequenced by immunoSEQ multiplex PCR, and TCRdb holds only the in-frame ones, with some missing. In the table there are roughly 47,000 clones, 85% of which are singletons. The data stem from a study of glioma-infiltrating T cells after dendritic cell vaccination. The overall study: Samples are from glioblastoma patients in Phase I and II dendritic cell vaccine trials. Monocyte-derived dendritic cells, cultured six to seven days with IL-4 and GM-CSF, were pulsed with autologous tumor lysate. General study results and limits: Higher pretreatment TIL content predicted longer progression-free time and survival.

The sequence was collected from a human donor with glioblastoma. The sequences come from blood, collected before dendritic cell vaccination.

The CDR3 DNA reads as TGCGCCAGCAGCCCTGATGGGACTAGCCTATATGAGCAGTTCTTC. The encoded protein is CASSPDGTSLYEQFF. The V call is TRBV5-1, the J call TRBJ2-1; the match to TRBD2 covers 9 bases. The germline gives CDR1 SGHRS, CDR2 YFSETQ. This CDR3 comprises 15 residues. The J segment lost 8 bases and the V segment lost 4 bases, leaving 10 bases of the junction unmatched.